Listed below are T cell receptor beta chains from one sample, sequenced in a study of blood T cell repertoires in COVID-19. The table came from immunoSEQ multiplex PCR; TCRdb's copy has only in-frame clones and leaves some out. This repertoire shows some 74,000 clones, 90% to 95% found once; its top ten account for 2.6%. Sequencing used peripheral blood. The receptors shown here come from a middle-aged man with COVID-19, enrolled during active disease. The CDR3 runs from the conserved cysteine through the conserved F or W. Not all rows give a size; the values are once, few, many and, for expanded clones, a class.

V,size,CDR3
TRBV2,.,CASSPDSSNQPQHF
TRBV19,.,CASRATGTTDTQYF
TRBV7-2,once,CASSSTGVGSPLHF
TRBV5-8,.,CASSPRQALFNQPQHF
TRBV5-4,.,CASSLGQAGYTF
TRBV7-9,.,CASSYRVHEQYF
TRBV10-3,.,CAISESGGNIAGELFF
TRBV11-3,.,CASSFSGGSYNEQFF
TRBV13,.,CASSFGTPTGGNTIYF
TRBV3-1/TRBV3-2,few,CASSRTVSGNSPLHF
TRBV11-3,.,CASTLEGRGRADTQYF
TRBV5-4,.,CASSPSGSSYEQYF
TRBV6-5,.,CASSYPNQGLSNEQFF
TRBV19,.,CASSGTGLSYTF
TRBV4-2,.,CASSQKAGTGANEQFF
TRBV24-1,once,CATSDRGEDSTDTQYF
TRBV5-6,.,CASSLGRVGYGYTF
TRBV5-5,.,CASSSLQGENEKLFF
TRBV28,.,CASSSDRYGYTF
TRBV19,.,CASSGPPGQGGGAKNIQYF
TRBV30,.,CAWTRGTGADTQYF
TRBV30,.,CAWSRDYGYTF